The clone carrying this T cell receptor beta chain came up a few times. Its specificity is unknown. This sample is part of a study of T-cell memory formation after mild COVID-19. Background on the study: Largely donor-specific TCR clusters were found.

MiXCR was run by TCRdb on the 5' RACE reads, yielding one entry per CDR3 protein. The sample yields roughly 550,000 distinct CDR3 sequences, roughly 21% seen once. The CDR3 has 11 amino acids. Trimming removed 7 bases at V and 4 bases at J, with 8 bases between. CDR1 and CDR2 from the germline V gene are SQVTM and ANQGSEA. Notes on the study in general: Of the contracting clones, CD4+ ones lay mainly in CM and EM, and CD8+ ones in EMRA. Later expanders leaned toward CD4+, whereas clones contracting from day 15 to 85 were balanced CD4/CD8.

The rearrangement joins TRBV29-1 to TRBJ2-1; D ambiguous. This receptor was taken from an adult woman who had mild COVID-19 (a few samples of this study predate the infection). Cell type and time point are not known. Sequenced material: PBMCs or a T cell subset sorted from them (not recorded which). In nucleotides, the CDR3 is TGCAGCGGGGGTATTTACAATGAGCAGTTCTTC. Translating it yields CSGGIYNEQFF.